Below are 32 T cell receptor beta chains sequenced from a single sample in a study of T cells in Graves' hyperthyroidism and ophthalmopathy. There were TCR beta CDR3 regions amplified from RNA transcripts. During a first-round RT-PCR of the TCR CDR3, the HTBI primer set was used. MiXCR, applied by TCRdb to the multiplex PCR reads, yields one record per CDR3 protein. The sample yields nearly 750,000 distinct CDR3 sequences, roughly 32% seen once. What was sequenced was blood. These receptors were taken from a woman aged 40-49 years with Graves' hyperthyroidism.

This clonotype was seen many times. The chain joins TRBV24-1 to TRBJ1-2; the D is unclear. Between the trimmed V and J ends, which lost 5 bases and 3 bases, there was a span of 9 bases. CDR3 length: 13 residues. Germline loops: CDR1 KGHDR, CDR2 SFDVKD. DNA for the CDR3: TGTGCCACCAGTGCAGGCGGAGACTATGGCTACACCTTC. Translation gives CATSAGGDYGYTF.

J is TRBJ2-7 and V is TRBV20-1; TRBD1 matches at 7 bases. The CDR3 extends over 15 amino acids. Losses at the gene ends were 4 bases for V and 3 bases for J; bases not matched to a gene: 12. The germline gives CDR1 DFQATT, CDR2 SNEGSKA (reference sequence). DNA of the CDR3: TGCAGTGCTACGTTCCCGGGACAGTTGCACTACGAGCAGTACTTC. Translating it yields CSATFPGQLHYEQYF.

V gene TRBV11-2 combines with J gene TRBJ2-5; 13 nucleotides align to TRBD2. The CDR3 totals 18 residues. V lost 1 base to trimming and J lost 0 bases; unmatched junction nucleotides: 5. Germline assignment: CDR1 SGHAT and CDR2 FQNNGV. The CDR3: CASSLGRTSGSHQETQYF. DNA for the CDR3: TGTGCCAGCAGCTTAGGGAGGACTAGCGGGAGCCACCAAGAGACCCAGTACTTC.

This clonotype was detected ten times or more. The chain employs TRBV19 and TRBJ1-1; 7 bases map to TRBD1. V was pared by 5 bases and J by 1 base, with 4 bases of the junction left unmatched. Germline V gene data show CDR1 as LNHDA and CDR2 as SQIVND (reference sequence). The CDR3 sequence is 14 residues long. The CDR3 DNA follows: TGTGCCAGTAGTTCGGACAGGCCGAACACTGAAGCTTTCTTT. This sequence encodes CASSSDRPNTEAFF.

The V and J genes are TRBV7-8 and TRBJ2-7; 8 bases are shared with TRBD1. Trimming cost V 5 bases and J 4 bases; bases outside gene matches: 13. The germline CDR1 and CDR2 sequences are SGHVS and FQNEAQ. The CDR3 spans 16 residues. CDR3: CASSRTSTGGSYEQYF. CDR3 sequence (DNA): TGTGCCAGCAGCCGCACGAGTACAGGGGGTAGTTACGAGCAGTACTTC. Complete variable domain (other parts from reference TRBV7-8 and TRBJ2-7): GAGVSQSPRYKVAKRGQDVALRCDPISGHVSLFWYQQALGQGPEFLTYFQNEAQLDKSGLPSDRFFAERPEGSVSTLKIQRTQQEDSAVYLCASSRTSTGGSYEQYFGPGTRLTVT.

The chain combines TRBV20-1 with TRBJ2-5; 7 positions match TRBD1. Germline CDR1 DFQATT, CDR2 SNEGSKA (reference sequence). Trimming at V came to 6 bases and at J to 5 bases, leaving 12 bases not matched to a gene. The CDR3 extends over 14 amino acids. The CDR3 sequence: CSATQGVGAETQYF. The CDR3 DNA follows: TGCAGTGCAACCCAGGGGGTGGGAGCGGAGACCCAGTACTTC.

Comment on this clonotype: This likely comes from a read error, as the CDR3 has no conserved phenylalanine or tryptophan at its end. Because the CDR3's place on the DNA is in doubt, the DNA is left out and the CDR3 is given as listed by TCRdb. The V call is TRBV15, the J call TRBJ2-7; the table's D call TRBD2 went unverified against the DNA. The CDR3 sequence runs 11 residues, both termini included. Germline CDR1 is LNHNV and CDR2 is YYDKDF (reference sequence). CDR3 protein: CATSSEPGLAG.

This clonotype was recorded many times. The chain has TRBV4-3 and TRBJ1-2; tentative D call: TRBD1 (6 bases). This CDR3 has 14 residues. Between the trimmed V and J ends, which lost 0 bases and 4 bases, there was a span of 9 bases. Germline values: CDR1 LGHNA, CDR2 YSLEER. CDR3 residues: CASSQDSQGYGYTF. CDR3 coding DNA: TGCGCCAGCAGCCAAGACTCACAGGGCTATGGCTACACCTTC.

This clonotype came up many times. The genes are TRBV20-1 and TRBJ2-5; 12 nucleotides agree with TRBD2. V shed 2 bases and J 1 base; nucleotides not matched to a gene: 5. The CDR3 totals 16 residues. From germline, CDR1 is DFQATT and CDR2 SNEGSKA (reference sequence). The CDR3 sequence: CSARLAGGSLQETQYF. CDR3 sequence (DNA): TGCAGTGCTAGACTAGCGGGGGGGTCCCTCCAAGAGACCCAGTACTTC.

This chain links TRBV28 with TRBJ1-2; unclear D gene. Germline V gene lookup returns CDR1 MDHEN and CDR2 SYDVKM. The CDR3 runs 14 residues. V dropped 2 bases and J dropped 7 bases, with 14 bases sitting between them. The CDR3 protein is CASSLTSARGGYTF. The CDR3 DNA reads TGTGCCAGCAGTTTAACTTCGGCACGGGGTGGCTACACCTTC.

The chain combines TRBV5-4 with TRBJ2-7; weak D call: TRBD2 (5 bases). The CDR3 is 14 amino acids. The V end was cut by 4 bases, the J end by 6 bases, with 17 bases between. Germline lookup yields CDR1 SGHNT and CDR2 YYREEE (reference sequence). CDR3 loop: CASSTSPTSREQYF. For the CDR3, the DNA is TGTGCCAGCAGCACTTCTCCTACTAGTCGCGAGCAGTACTTC.

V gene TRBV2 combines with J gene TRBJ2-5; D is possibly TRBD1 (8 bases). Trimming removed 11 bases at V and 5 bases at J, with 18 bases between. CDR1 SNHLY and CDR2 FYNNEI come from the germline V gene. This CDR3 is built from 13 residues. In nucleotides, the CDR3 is TGTGCCCAAGGACAGGGAGGGTGGGAGACCCAGTACTTC. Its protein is CAQGQGGWETQYF.

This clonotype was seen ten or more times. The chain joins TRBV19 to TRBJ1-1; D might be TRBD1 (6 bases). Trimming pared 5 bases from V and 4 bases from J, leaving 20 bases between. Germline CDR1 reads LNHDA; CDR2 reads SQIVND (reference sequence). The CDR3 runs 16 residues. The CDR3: CASSVTAGAFLTEAFF. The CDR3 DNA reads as TGTGCCAGTAGTGTGACAGCAGGGGCCTTCCTCACTGAAGCTTTCTTT.

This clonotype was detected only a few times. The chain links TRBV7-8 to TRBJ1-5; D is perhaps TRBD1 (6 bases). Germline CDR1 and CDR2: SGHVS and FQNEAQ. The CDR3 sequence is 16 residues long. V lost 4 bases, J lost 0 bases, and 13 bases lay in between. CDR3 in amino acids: CASSSSQGYSNQPQHF. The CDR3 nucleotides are TGTGCCAGCAGCTCCTCACAGGGATATAGCAATCAGCCCCAGCATTTT.

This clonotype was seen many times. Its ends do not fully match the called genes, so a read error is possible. The CDR3 is CASSQDPGNTEAFF. The DNA of the CDR3 is TGTGCCAGCAGCCAAGATCCAGGGAACACTGAAGCTTTCTTT. The gene calls are TRBV4-1 and TRBJ1-1; D is uncertain. Germline V gene lookup returns CDR1 MGHRA and CDR2 YSYEKL. The CDR3 is made up of 14 amino acids.

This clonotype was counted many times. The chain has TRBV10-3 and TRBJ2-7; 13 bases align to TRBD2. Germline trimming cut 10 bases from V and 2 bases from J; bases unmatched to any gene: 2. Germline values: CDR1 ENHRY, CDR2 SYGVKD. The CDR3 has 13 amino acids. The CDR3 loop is CATGTSGTYEQYF. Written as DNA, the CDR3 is TGTGCCACAGGGACTAGCGGGACCTACGAGCAGTACTTC.

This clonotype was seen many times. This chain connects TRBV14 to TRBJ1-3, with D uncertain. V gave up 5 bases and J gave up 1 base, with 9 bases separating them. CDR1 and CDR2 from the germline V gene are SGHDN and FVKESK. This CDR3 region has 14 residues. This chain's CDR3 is CASSASLSGNTIYF. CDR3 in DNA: TGTGCCAGCAGCGCTTCCTTATCTGGAAACACCATATATTTT.

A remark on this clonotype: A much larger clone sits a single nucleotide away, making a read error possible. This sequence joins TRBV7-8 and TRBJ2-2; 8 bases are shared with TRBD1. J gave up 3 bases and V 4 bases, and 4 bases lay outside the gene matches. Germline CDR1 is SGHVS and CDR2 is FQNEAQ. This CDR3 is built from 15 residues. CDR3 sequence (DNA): TGTGCCAGCAGCTACAGGGGGTGGGACACCGGGGAGCTGTTTTTT. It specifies CASSYRGWDTGELFF. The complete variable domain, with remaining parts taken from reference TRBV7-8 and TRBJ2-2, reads GAGVSQSPRYKVAKRGQDVALRCDPISGHVSLFWYQQALGQGPEFLTYFQNEAQLDKSGLPSDRFFAERPEGSVSTLKIQRTQQEDSAVYLCASSYRGWDTGELFFGEGSRLTVL.

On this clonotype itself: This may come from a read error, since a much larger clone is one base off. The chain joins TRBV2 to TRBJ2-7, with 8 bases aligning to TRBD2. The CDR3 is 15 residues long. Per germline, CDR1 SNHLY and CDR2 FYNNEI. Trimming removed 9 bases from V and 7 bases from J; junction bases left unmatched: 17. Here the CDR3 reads CASRFSGSSYNEQYF. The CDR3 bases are TGTGCCAGTCGGTTCAGCGGGAGCTCCTACAATGAGCAGTACTTC.

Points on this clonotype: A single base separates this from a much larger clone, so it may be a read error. The DNA of the CDR3 is TGTGCCAGCAGCTTACCCCCCCGCGGGCAGTACTTC. It specifies CASSLPPRGQYF. J is TRBJ2-7 and V is TRBV12-3 or TRBV12-4; D unresolved. The CDR3 consists of 12 residues. The ends were cut back, 6 bases at V and 9 bases at J, with 15 bases in the middle.

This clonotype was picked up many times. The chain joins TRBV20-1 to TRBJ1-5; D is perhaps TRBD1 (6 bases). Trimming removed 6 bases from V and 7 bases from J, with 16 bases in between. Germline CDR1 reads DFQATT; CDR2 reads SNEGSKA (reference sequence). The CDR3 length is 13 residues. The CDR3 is CSAPRGAGQPQHF. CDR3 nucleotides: TGCAGTGCCCCGCGGGGGGCAGGGCAGCCCCAGCATTTT.

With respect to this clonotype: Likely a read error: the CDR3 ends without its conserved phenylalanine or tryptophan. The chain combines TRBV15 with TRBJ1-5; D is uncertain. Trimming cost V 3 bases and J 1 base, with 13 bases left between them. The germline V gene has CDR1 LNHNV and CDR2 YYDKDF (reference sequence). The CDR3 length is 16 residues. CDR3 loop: CATSSLTDGSNQPQHL. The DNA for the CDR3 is TGTGCCACCAGCAGTTTGACGGACGGGAGCAATCAGCCCCAGCATCTT.

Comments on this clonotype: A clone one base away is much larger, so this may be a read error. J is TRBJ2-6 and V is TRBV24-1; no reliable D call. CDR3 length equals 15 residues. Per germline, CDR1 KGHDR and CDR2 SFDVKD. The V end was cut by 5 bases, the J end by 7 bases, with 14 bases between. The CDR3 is CATSVIVVQANVLTF. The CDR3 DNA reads TGTGCCACCAGTGTTATCGTGGTGCAAGCCAACGTCCTGACTTTC.

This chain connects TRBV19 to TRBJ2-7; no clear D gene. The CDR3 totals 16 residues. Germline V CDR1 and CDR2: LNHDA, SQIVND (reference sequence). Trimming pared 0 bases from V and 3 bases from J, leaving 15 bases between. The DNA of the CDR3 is TGTGCCAGTAGTATAGATAACTCCGGAAACGTCTACGAGCAGTACTTC. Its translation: CASSIDNSGNVYEQYF.

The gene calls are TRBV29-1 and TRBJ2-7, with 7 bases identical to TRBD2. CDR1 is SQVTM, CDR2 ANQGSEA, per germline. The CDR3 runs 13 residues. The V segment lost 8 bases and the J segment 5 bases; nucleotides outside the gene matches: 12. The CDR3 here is CSLGFAGVDEQYF. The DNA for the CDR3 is TGCAGCTTGGGGTTCGCGGGAGTAGACGAGCAGTACTTC.

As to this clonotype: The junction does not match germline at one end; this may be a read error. Here the CDR3 reads CASSLYPRGRTQETQYF. DNA for the CDR3: TGTGCCAGCAGTTTGTACCCGAGGGGACGGACACAAGAAACCCAGTACTTC. The chain employs TRBV28 and TRBJ2-5, with D perhaps given as TRBD1 or TRBD2 (5 bases each). The CDR3 extends over 17 amino acids. Germline-derived CDR1 and CDR2 are MDHEN and SYDVKM. Using reference TRBV28 and TRBJ2-5 for the parts outside the CDR3, the full variable domain is DVKVTQSSRYLVKRTGEKVFLECVQDMDHENMFWYRQDPGLGLRLIYFSYDVKMKEKGDIPEGYSVSREKKERFSLILESASTNQTSMYLCASSLYPRGRTQETQYFGPGTRLLVL.

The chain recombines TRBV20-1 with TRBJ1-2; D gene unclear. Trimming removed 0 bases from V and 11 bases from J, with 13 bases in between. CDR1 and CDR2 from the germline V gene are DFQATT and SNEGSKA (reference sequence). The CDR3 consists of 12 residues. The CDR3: CSARDGTSGYTF. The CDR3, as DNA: TGCAGTGCTAGAGATGGCACTAGCGGGTACACCTTC.

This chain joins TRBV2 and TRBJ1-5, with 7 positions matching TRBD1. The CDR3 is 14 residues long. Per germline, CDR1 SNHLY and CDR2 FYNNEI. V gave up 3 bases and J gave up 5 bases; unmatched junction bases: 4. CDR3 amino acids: CASSDLTGHQPQHF. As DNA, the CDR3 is TGTGCCAGCAGTGATTTGACAGGGCATCAGCCCCAGCATTTT.

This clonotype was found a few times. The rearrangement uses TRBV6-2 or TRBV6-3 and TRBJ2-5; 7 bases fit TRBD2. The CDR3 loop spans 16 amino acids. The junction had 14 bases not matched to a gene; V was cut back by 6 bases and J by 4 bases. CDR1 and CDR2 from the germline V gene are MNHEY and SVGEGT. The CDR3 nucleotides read TGTGCCAGCAGCCCCATTGGAGCGGGGACTGGAGAGACCCAGTACTTC. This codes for CASSPIGAGTGETQYF.

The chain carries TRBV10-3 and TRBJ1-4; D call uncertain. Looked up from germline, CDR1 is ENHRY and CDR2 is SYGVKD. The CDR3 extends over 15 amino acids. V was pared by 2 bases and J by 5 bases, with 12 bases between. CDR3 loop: CAISERVSANEKLFF. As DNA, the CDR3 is TGTGCCATCAGTGAGCGGGTATCTGCAAATGAAAAACTGTTTTTT.

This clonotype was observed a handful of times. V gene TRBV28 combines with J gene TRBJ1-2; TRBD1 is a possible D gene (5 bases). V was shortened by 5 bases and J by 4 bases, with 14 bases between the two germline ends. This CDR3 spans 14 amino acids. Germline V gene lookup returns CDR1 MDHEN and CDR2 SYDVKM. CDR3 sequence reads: CASSLDGGSYGYTF. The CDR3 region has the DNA TGTGCCAGCAGTCTCGACGGGGGTAGCTATGGCTACACCTTC.

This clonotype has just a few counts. The chain's CDR3 is CASSQDWGGRSEAFF. The CDR3 DNA reads as TGCGCCAGCAGCCAAGATTGGGGGGGTAGGTCTGAAGCTTTCTTT. V and J are TRBV4-1 and TRBJ1-1; D possibly corresponds to TRBD1 (5 bases). Trimming removed 0 bases at V and 6 bases at J, with 14 bases between. This CDR3 has 15 amino acids. Germline loops: CDR1 MGHRA, CDR2 YSYEKL.